This TCR beta chain is from a study of lymphopenia after photon versus proton radiotherapy (dated by TCRdb to between 2017 and 2020). Looking at the study overall: Photon and proton radiation therapy were compared by the study for their immunological effects in patients with gastrointestinal tumors who developed high-grade lymphopenia. The study was designed to characterize how the impact on the immune system differs between the two radiation modalities. A cohort of around 18 patients with gastrointestinal tumors who received either photon or proton therapy and subsequently developed lymphopenia was included. The full study reports these points: The survival association was assessed only in patients who died, and better survival with proton therapy was presented by the authors as a possibility rather than a demonstrated result. Once the lymphocyte count had reached its nadir, the repertoires of photon-treated patients showed oligoclonal expansion, particularly of CD8+ Temra cells, and this expansion drove the decline in diversity. During treatment, patients who received proton therapy stayed relatively stable, whereas patients who received photon therapy lost naive T cells and TCR diversity and gained effector/memory populations. Across the cohort, a larger post-nadir drop in TCR diversity was inversely correlated with overall survival time among patients who died.

About this clone: No cognate antigen has been identified for it. No quality values exist for individual bases; no much larger clone is one base distant.

For CDR1 and CDR2, the germline V gene lists MNHEY and SVGAGI. The CDR3 has 12 amino acids, counting the end cysteine and phenylalanine. The kept DNA is CDR3 alone, 36 bases in frame from the first base. Deletion took 4 bases off V and 5 bases off J, with a span of 5 bases between the germline ends. The library was made by the immunoSEQ multiplex PCR assay. T cell repertoires were profiled by deep sequencing of rearranged TCR beta loci, alongside multiparametric flow cytometry. Sourced from immuneACCESS, this table was stored by TCRdb with only in-frame sequences that have V and J called. A share of the clones is absent; for the studies checked, an unresolved V gene accounts for under half, and the remainder has no known explanation. The sample profile shows under 35,000 clones; 80% to 90% of them were found once. The top ten clonotypes cover around 7% of the sample.

The sequence derives from a woman in her 70s with pancreatic cancer. Some clones in this sample may be carry-over from other donors' samples. The chain is encoded by TRBV6-5 joined to TRBJ2-2, with no reliable assignment of the D segment. The source material was peripheral blood, sampled from a patient treated with proton-based radiotherapy. The bases are TGTGCCAGCAGTTCCAGGACCGGGGAGCTGTTTTTT. This gives the protein CASSSRTGELFF.